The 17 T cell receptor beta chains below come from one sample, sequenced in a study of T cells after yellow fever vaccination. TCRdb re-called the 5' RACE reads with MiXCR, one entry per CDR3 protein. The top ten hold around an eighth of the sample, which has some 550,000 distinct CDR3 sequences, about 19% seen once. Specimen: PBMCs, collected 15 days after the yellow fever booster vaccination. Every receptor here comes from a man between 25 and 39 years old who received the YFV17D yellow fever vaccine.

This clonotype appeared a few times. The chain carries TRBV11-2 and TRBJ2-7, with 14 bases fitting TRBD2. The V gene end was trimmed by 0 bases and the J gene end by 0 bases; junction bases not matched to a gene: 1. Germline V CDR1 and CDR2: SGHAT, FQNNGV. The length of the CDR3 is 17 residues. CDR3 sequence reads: CASSLDGTSGSSYEQYF. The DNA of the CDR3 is TGTGCCAGCAGCTTAGACGGGACTAGCGGGAGCTCCTACGAGCAGTACTTC.

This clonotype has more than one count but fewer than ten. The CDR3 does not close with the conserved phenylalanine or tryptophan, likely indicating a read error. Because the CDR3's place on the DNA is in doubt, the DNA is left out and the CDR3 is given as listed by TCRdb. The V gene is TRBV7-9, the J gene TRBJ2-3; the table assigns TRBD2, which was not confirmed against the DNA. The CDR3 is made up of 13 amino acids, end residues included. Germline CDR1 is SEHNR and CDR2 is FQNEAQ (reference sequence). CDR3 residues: CASSLAKGLAVPL.

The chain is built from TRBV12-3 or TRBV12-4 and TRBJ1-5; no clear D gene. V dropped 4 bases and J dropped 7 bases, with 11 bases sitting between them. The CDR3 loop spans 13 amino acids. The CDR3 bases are TGTGCCAGCAGTTGGGCCCAGAACCAGCCCCAGCATTTT. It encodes CASSWAQNQPQHF.

The CDR3 loop reads CATSDARDTLTDTQYF. The CDR3 DNA follows: TGTGCCACCAGTGATGCGCGGGACACCCTCACAGATACGCAGTATTTT. The chain combines TRBV24-1 with TRBJ2-3; D tentatively fits TRBD1 or TRBD2 (6 bases each). This CDR3 is 16 amino acids long. Germline V gene sequence: CDR1 KGHDR, CDR2 SFDVKD. Trimming removed 3 bases at V and 2 bases at J, with 14 bases between.

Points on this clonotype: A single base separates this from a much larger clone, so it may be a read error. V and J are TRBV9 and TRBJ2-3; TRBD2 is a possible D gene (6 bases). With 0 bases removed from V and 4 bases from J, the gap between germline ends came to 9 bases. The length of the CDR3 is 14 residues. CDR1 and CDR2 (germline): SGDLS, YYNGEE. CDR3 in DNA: TGTGCCAGCAGCGTAGACGGGAGCGCAGATACGCAGTATTTT. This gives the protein CASSVDGSADTQYF.

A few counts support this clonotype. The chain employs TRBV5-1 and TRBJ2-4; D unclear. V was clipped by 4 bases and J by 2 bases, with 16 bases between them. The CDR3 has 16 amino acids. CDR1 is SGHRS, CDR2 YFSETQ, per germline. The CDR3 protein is CASSPKRVGTKNIQYF. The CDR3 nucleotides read TGCGCCAGCAGCCCTAAACGGGTGGGGACCAAAAACATTCAGTACTTC.

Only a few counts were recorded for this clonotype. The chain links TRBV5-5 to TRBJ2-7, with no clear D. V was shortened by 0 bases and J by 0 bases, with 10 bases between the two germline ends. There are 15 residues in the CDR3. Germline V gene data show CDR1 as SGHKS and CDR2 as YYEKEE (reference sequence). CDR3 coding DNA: TGTGCCAGCAGCTTGGCCCCGACCGGCTCCTACGAGCAGTACTTC. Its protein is CASSLAPTGSYEQYF. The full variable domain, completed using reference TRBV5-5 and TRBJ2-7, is DAGVTQSPTHLIKTRGQQVTLRCSPISGHKSVSWYQQVLGQGPQFIFQYYEKEERGRGNFPDRFSARQFPNYSSELNVNALLLGDSALYLCASSLAPTGSYEQYFGPGTRLTVT.

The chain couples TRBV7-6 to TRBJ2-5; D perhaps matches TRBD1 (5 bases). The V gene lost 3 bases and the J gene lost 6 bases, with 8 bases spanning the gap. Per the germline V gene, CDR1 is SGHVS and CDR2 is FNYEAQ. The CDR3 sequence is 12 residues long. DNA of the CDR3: TGTGCCAGCAGCTTCGACAGTCAGACCCAGTACTTC. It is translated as CASSFDSQTQYF.

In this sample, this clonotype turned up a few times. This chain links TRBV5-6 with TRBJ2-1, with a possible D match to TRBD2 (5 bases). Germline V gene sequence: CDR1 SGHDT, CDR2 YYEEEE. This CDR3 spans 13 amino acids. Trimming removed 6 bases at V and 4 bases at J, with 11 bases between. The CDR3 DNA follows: TGTGCCAGCACTCCTAGCTTGTACAATGAGCAGTTCTTC. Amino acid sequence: CASTPSLYNEQFF.

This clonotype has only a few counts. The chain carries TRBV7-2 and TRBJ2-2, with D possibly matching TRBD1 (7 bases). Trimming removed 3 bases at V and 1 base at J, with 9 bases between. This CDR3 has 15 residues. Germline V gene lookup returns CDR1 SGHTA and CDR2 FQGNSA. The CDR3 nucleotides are TGTGCCAGCAGCTTTCAGGGGGGGAACACCGGGGAGCTGTTTTTT. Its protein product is CASSFQGGNTGELFF.

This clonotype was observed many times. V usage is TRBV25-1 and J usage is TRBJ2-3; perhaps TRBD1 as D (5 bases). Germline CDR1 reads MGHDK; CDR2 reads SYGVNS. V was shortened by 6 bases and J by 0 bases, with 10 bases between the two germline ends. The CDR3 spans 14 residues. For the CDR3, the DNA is TGTGCCAGCAGAGGACATTATAGCACAGATACGCAGTATTTT. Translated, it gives CASRGHYSTDTQYF.

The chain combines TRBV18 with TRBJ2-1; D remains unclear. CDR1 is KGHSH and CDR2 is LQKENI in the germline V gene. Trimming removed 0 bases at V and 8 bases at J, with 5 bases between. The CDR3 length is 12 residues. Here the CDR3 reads CASSPPRDEQFF. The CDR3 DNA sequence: TGTGCCAGCTCACCACCCCGTGATGAGCAGTTCTTC.

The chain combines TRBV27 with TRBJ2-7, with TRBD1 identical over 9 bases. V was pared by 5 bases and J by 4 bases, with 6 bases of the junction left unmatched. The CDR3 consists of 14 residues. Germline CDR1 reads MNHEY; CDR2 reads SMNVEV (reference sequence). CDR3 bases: TGTGCCAGCAGTCCGACGACAGGGGGGTACGAGCAGTACTTC. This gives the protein CASSPTTGGYEQYF.

The CDR3 region is CASSLAQGLYNEQFF. Written as DNA, the CDR3 is TGTGCCAGCAGCTTAGCCCAGGGGCTATACAATGAGCAGTTCTTC. The chain employs TRBV7-9 and TRBJ2-1, with D maybe TRBD1 (6 bases). The CDR3 contains 15 residues. CDR1 and CDR2 from the germline V gene are SEHNR and FQNEAQ (reference sequence). V was trimmed by 0 bases and J by 4 bases, leaving 10 bases between them.

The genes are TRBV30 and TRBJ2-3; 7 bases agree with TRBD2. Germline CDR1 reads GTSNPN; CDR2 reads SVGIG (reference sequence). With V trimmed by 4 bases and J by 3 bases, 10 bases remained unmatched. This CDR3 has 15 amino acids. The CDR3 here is CAWKVGLAVTDTQYF. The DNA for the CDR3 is TGTGCCTGGAAAGTGGGGCTAGCGGTTACAGATACGCAGTATTTT.

The CDR3 nucleotides are TGCGCCAGCAGCTTGGCCCCGTTGGTCAGGGGCGGGGAGACCCAGTACTTC. Protein: CASSLAPLVRGGETQYF. The chain joins TRBV5-1 to TRBJ2-5, with D maybe TRBD1 (6 bases). The germline gives CDR1 SGHRS, CDR2 YFSETQ. V was cut by 0 bases and J by 5 bases, with 20 bases left in between. This CDR3 is 17 amino acids long.

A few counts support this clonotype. In nucleotides, the CDR3 is TGTGCCAGCAGCAAGAAGAGGTGCAAGACCCAGTACTTC. Translation gives CASSKKRCKTQYF. The rearrangement uses TRBV21-1 and TRBJ2-5. TRBV21-1 is labeled a pseudogene. CDR3 size: 13 residues.